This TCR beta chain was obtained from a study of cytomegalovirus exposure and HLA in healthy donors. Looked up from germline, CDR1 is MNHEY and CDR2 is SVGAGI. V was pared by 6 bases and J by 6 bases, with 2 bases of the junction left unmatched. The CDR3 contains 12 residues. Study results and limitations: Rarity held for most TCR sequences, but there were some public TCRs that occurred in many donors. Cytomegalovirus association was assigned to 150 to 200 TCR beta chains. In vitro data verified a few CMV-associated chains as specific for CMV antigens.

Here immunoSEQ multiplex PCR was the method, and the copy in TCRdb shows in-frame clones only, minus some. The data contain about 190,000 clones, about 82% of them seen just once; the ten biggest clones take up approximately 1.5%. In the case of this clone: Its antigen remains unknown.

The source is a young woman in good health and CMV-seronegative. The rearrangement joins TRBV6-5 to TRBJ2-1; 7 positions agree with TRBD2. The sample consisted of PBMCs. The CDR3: CASRPGGNEQFF. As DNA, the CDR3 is TGTGCCAGCAGGCCGGGGGGCAATGAGCAGTTCTTC.